Shown below are 30 T cell receptor beta chains from a single sample sequenced in a study of T cell repertoires in cytomegalovirus infection. TCRdb recomputed calls from the reads with MiXCR, one row per CDR3 protein. The table includes around 310,000 distinct CDR3 sequences, 17% detected once. Sequenced sample: PBMCs. The receptor source for this set is a human donor in good health (CMV status not recorded). Some clones in this sample may be carry-over from other donors' samples.

This clonotype has at least ten counts. The rearrangement uses TRBV28 and TRBJ1-5; perhaps TRBD1 as D (5 bases). Trimming left V 2 bases short and J 6 bases short, with 11 bases between. Germline values: CDR1 MDHEN, CDR2 SYDVKM. This CDR3 has 14 amino acids. The CDR3 coding sequence is TGTGCCAGCAGTTTACCCGGGAGGGGTCAGCCCCAGCATTTT. Amino acid sequence: CASSLPGRGQPQHF.

The chain links TRBV7-6 to TRBJ1-1; 7 nucleotides agree with TRBD1. This CDR3 contains 14 residues. Germline assignment: CDR1 SGHVS and CDR2 FNYEAQ. With V trimmed by 1 base and J by 3 bases, 2 bases remained unmatched. The CDR3 is CASSLVQGDTEAFF. The DNA for the CDR3 is TGTGCCAGCAGCTTAGTCCAGGGGGACACTGAAGCTTTCTTT.

This clonotype was seen many times. The chain recombines TRBV6-2 or TRBV6-3 with TRBJ1-1, with D uncertain. The ends were cut back, 8 bases at V and 6 bases at J, with 19 bases in the middle. This CDR3 has 14 amino acids. CDR1 is MNHEY, CDR2 SVGEGT, per germline. CDR3: CASFGTPLRSEAFF. CDR3 coding DNA: TGTGCCAGCTTCGGCACTCCCCTTCGCTCTGAAGCTTTCTTT.

The rearrangement uses TRBV6-6 and TRBJ2-7; TRBD1 aligns across 8 bases. Per the germline V gene, CDR1 is MNHNY and CDR2 is SVGAGI (reference sequence). Trimming at V came to 5 bases and at J to 1 base, leaving 7 bases not matched to a gene. This CDR3 contains 15 residues. This CDR3 reads CASSLLGTGSYEQYF. Here the CDR3 DNA reads TGTGCCAGCAGTCTACTCGGGACAGGTTCCTACGAGCAGTACTTC.

The rearrangement uses TRBV28 and TRBJ2-3, with TRBD2 matching 7 bases. The germline CDR1 and CDR2 sequences are MDHEN and SYDVKM. The CDR3 contains 13 residues. V gave up 6 bases and J gave up 6 bases; unmatched junction bases: 6. The CDR3 bases are TGTGCCAGCAGGGGGGGGGGGGTGGATACGCAGTATTTT. It specifies CASRGGGVDTQYF. Looking up the rest from reference TRBV28 and TRBJ2-3 gives the full variable domain: DVKVTQSSRYLVKRTGEKVFLECVQDMDHENMFWYRQDPGLGLRLIYFSYDVKMKEKGDIPEGYSVSREKKERFSLILESASTNQTSMYLCASRGGGVDTQYFGPGTRLTVL.

The rearrangement joins TRBV20-1 to TRBJ1-5; TRBD1 aligns across 7 bases. Germline V gene data show CDR1 as DFQATT and CDR2 as SNEGSKA (reference sequence). The CDR3 length is 15 residues. V lost 1 base to trimming and J lost 4 bases; unmatched junction nucleotides: 7. The CDR3 coding sequence is TGCAGTGCTAGAGCCCTGGGACAGCCAAATCAGCCCCAGCATTTT. This gives the protein CSARALGQPNQPQHF.

The rearrangement joins TRBV7-9 to TRBJ1-1, with a weak D call TRBD1 (5 bases). The CDR3 runs 14 residues. Per germline, CDR1 SEHNR and CDR2 FQNEAQ (reference sequence). Trimming pared 3 bases from V and 5 bases from J, leaving 13 bases between. DNA of the CDR3: TGTGCCAGCAGCTTCTCCGGGGGGACGACTGAAGCTTTCTTT. It specifies CASSFSGGTTEAFF.

This clonotype was picked up many times. V gene TRBV10-3 combines with J gene TRBJ2-1, with D hard to call. This CDR3 region has 12 residues. Per germline, CDR1 ENHRY and CDR2 SYGVKD. Trimming took off 3 bases at V and 8 bases at J, with 8 bases between the two ends. The CDR3 sequence is CAISDNGDEQFF. In nucleotides, the CDR3 is TGTGCCATCAGTGACAATGGCGATGAGCAGTTCTTC.

This chain connects TRBV10-3 to TRBJ2-5; TRBD1 matches at 7 bases. The V gene's germline CDR1 is ENHRY and CDR2 SYGVKD. This CDR3 contains 13 residues. Trimming took 5 bases from V and 4 from J; bases not matched to a gene: 4. DNA for the CDR3: TGTGCCATCAGTTTACAGGGGCCAGAGACCCAGTACTTC. It encodes CAISLQGPETQYF.

The chain couples TRBV4-1 to TRBJ1-4, with D perhaps matching TRBD1 (5 bases). CDR3 length: 15 residues. Trimming removed 0 bases from V and 4 bases from J, with 9 bases in between. Germline V lookup: CDR1 MGHRA, CDR2 YSYEKL. The CDR3 loop reads CASSQDPGINEKLFF. In nucleotides, the CDR3 is TGCGCCAGCAGCCAAGACCCAGGGATTAATGAAAAACTGTTTTTT.

V usage is TRBV27 and J usage is TRBJ2-3; 12 bases are shared with TRBD2. The CDR3 totals 17 residues. Per germline, CDR1 MNHEY and CDR2 SMNVEV (reference sequence). Trimming removed 6 bases from V and 8 bases from J; junction bases left unmatched: 15. CDR3 coding DNA: TGTGCCAGCAGCCAGAACGCCCCTAGCGGGGGGGTGTTTACGCAGTATTTT. Residues: CASSQNAPSGGVFTQYF.

This clonotype appeared many times. This chain uses TRBV7-2 with TRBJ1-6, with TRBD1 as a possible D gene (6 bases). Germline V gene data show CDR1 as SGHTA and CDR2 as FQGNSA. The V end lost 2 bases, the J end lost 5 bases, and 16 bases lay between the germline ends. The CDR3 is 17 residues long. DNA for the CDR3: TGTGCCAGCAGCTTATGGGCCAGGGGTCGAAATAATTCACCCCTCCACTTT. It is translated as CASSLWARGRNNSPLHF.

V is TRBV11-2 and J is TRBJ2-2; 8 positions match TRBD1. The CDR3 has 14 amino acids. CDR1 SGHAT and CDR2 FQNNGV come from the germline V gene. V trimming: 2 bases; J trimming: 7 bases; junction bases outside the gene matches: 3. Here the CDR3 DNA reads TGTGCCAGCAGCTTACAGGGGGCTGGCGGGGAGCTGTTTTTT. Translation gives CASSLQGAGGELFF.

The V gene is TRBV7-9, the J gene TRBJ2-5, with D perhaps TRBD1 (6 bases). CDR1 is SEHNR and CDR2 is FQNEAQ in the germline V gene (reference sequence). The CDR3 length is 15 residues. The ends were cut back, 5 bases at V and 5 bases at J, with 18 bases in the middle. The CDR3 protein is CASSPKGVGMETQYF. CDR3 coding DNA: TGTGCCAGCAGCCCAAAGGGGGTAGGGATGGAGACCCAGTACTTC.

This clonotype was seen a handful of times. The J gene is TRBJ1-2, the V gene TRBV20-1, with D unresolved. V was cut by 6 bases and J by 6 bases, with 8 bases left in between. CDR1 is DFQATT and CDR2 is SNEGSKA in the germline V gene (reference sequence). The CDR3 runs to 10 residues. CDR3 region: CSANRDGYTF. CDR3 coding DNA: TGCAGTGCAAACAGAGATGGCTACACCTTC.

This chain links TRBV20-1 with TRBJ2-5; 7 bases fit TRBD2. Germline CDR1 is DFQATT and CDR2 is SNEGSKA (reference sequence). The CDR3 sequence is 14 residues long. V was clipped by 0 bases and J by 5 bases; unmatched bases: 6. DNA of the CDR3: TGCAGTGCTAGAGATCCAGCGGGGAGTGAGACCCAGTACTTC. It specifies CSARDPAGSETQYF.

V usage is TRBV20-1 and J usage is TRBJ2-1, with TRBD2 matching over 8 bases. Germline lookup yields CDR1 DFQATT and CDR2 SNEGSKA (reference sequence). The CDR3 is 14 amino acids. V gave up 2 bases and J gave up 9 bases; unmatched junction bases: 9. The CDR3 DNA is TGCAGTGCTAGAACTAGCGGCGGTTTTTTTGAGCAGTTCTTC. Residues: CSARTSGGFFEQFF.

The sample holds a few counts of this clonotype. A much larger clone sits a single nucleotide away, making a read error possible. The V call is TRBV7-2, the J call TRBJ2-3; D possibly corresponds to TRBD2 (6 bases). The V gene's germline CDR1 is SGHTA and CDR2 FQGNSA. The V gene lost 2 bases and the J gene lost 5 bases, with 17 bases spanning the gap. This CDR3 comprises 16 residues. The CDR3 DNA follows: TGTGCCAGCAGCTTAAGACTAGTGGGACTCGGAGATACGCAGTATTTT. Translated, it gives CASSLRLVGLGDTQYF. The whole variable domain, remainder taken from reference TRBV7-2 and TRBJ2-3, is GAGVSQSPSNKVTEKGKDVELRCDPISGHTALYWYRQSLGQGLEFLIYFQGNSAPDKSGLPSDRFSAERTGGSVSTLTIQRTQQEDSAVYLCASSLRLVGLGDTQYFGPGTRLTVL.

J is TRBJ1-5 and V is TRBV12-3 or TRBV12-4; D perhaps matches TRBD1 (5 bases). This CDR3 is 15 amino acids long. Trimming took 8 bases from V and 5 from J, leaving 19 bases between them. The CDR3 is CASGRQGAGHQPQHF. The CDR3 DNA sequence: TGTGCCAGCGGACGGCAGGGTGCAGGCCATCAGCCCCAGCATTTT.

This clonotype was detected many times. The chain uses TRBV7-9 and TRBJ1-4; D remains ambiguous. The CDR3 spans 16 residues. The germline V gene encodes CDR1 SEHNR and CDR2 FQNEAQ (reference sequence). Trimming shortened V by 0 bases and J by 0 bases, and 8 bases separated the two germline ends. The DNA of the CDR3 is TGTGCCAGCAGCTTAGCGAGCGGTACAACTAATGAAAAACTGTTTTTT. Encoded protein: CASSLASGTTNEKLFF.

This clonotype was seen ten or more times. The genes are TRBV28 and TRBJ2-2; 8 bases match TRBD1. Germline CDR1 is MDHEN and CDR2 is SYDVKM. V lost 7 bases, J lost 7 bases, and 14 bases stayed unmatched. This CDR3 has 16 residues. DNA of the CDR3: TGTGCCAGCATTAGTTACGTCAGGGGGCAAAACGGGGAGCTGTTTTTT. It codes for CASISYVRGQNGELFF.

Many counts were recorded for this clonotype. V and J are TRBV24-1 and TRBJ2-1; D might be TRBD2 (6 bases). This CDR3 comprises 16 residues. Germline lookup yields CDR1 KGHDR and CDR2 SFDVKD. V was trimmed by 2 bases and J by 4 bases, leaving 14 bases between them. CDR3 protein: CATSDSPGGTYNEQFF. In nucleotides, the CDR3 is TGTGCCACCAGTGATTCTCCCGGCGGGACTTACAATGAGCAGTTCTTC.

At least ten counts were recorded for this clonotype. The chain employs TRBV25-1 and TRBJ2-2; no clear D. The germline V gene encodes CDR1 MGHDK and CDR2 SYGVNS. Trimming left V 5 bases short and J 4 bases short, with 11 bases between. This CDR3 comprises 14 residues. CDR3 loop: CASSPVRRTGELFF. CDR3 DNA sequence: TGTGCCAGCAGTCCGGTTCGGCGCACCGGGGAGCTGTTTTTT.

The rearrangement joins TRBV6-2 or TRBV6-3 to TRBJ1-1, with a possible D match to TRBD1 (5 bases). This CDR3 comprises 16 residues. V was shortened by 2 bases and J by 3 bases, with 16 bases between the two germline ends. Germline V CDR1 and CDR2: MNHEY, SVGEGT. The CDR3 here is CASSYRVRPGDTEAFF. CDR3 nucleotide sequence: TGTGCCAGCAGTTACCGTGTCAGGCCGGGGGACACTGAAGCTTTCTTT.

The rearrangement links TRBV23-1 to TRBJ2-1, with D perhaps TRBD1 (6 bases). TRBV23-1 is placed among ORFs of uncertain function. The length of the CDR3 is 17 residues. Trimming took 6 bases from V and 5 from J, leaving 23 bases between them. CDR3 sequence: CASRPSDSSYPHNEQFF. DNA for the CDR3: TGCGCCAGCAGACCCTCGGACAGCTCCTATCCCCACAATGAGCAGTTCTTC.

Only a few counts were recorded for this clonotype. V gene TRBV5-6 combines with J gene TRBJ1-5; D uncertain. In germline, CDR1 is SGHDT, CDR2 YYEEEE. The CDR3 totals 17 residues. V lost 0 bases and J 0 bases, leaving 13 bases between the germline ends. CDR3 region: CASSLGPLTHSNQPQHF. Here the CDR3 DNA reads TGTGCCAGCAGCTTGGGTCCCCTGACACATAGCAATCAGCCCCAGCATTTT.

V is TRBV19 and J is TRBJ1-2; no reliable D call. CDR1 and CDR2 (germline): LNHDA, SQIVND (reference sequence). The CDR3 has 13 residues. V lost 6 bases, J lost 4 bases, and 12 bases lay in between. CDR3 sequence: CASSTQRAYGYTF. The CDR3 nucleotides read TGTGCCAGTAGCACACAACGGGCCTATGGCTACACCTTC. Together with reference TRBV19 and TRBJ1-2, the CDR3 gives the full variable domain: DGGITQSPKYLFRKEGQNVTLSCEQNLNHDAMYWYRQDPGQGLRLIYYSQIVNDFQKGDIAEGYSVSREKKESFPLTVTSAQKNPTAFYLCASSTQRAYGYTFGSGTRLTVV.

V is TRBV6-6 and J is TRBJ2-7, with 7 bases that match TRBD2. CDR1 MNHNY and CDR2 SVGAGI come from the germline V gene (reference sequence). After removal of 5 bases from V and 0 bases from J, the junction contained 19 bases not matched to a gene. The CDR3 has 19 amino acids. The CDR3 loop reads CASSQGAVGASGISYEQYF. CDR3 bases: TGTGCCAGCAGTCAGGGTGCCGTGGGAGCTAGCGGAATCTCCTACGAGCAGTACTTC.

The chain uses TRBV6-1 and TRBJ1-2; unclear D gene. This CDR3 comprises 12 residues. Germline CDR1 and CDR2: MNHNS and SASEGT. The V end lost 5 bases, the J end lost 5 bases, and 9 bases lay between the germline ends. This chain's CDR3 is CASSPGLYGYTF. CDR3 nucleotides: TGTGCCAGCAGTCCGGGGTTGTATGGCTACACCTTC.

CDR3 amino acids: CASRKTSSGGINEQFF. The CDR3 bases are TGTGCCAGCAGAAAGACCTCTAGCGGGGGGATAAATGAGCAGTTCTTC. This chain uses TRBV9 with TRBJ2-1; 11 bases agree with TRBD2. V dropped 5 bases and J dropped 7; count of bases not matched to a gene: 11. CDR1 is SGDLS, CDR2 YYNGEE, per germline. This CDR3 region has 16 residues.